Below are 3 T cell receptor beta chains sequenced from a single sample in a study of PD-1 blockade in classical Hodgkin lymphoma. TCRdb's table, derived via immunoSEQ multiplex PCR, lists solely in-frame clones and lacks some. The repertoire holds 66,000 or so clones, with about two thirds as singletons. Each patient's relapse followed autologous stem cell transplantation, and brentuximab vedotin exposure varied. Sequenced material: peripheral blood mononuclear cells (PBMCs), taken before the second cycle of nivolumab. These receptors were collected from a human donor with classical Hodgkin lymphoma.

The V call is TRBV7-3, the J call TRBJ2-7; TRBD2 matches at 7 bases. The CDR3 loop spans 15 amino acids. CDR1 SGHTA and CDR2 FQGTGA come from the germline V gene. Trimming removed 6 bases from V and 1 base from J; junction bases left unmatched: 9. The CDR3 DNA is TGTGCCAGCAGTCAGTGGGGGGGACTGTCCTACGAGCAGTACTTC. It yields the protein CASSQWGGLSYEQYF.

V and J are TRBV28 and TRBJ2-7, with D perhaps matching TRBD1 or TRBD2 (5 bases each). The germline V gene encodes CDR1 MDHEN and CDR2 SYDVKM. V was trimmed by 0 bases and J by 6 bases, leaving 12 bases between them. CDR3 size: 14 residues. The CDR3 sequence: CASSLWGDLSEQYF. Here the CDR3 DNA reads TGTGCCAGCAGTTTATGGGGGGACCTATCCGAGCAGTACTTC.

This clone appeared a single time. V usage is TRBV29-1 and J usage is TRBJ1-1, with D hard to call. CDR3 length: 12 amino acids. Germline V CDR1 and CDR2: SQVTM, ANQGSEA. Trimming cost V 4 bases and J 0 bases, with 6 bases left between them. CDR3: CSVVPVNTEAFF. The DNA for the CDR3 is TGCAGCGTTGTCCCGGTGAACACTGAAGCTTTCTTT.